This T cell receptor (beta chain) was found in a study of shared clonotypes between healthy human individuals. Selected positively for CCR7 and CD45RO-negative, naive CD8 cells excluded terminally differentiated effector memory CD45RA+ cells. Here immunoSEQ multiplex PCR was the method, and the copy in TCRdb shows in-frame clones only, minus some. This repertoire shows about 2 million clones, roughly 95% found once; its top ten account for 1% to 1.3%. The receptor's source is a man younger than 30 in good health. Sample: naive CD8+ T cells sorted from blood.

The CDR3 region has the DNA TGTGCTAGTGGTCTGGACGGGGGAGTTATCGAGCAGTACTTC. Amino acids: CASGLDGGVIEQYF. The V gene is TRBV12-5, the J gene TRBJ2-7; tentatively, D is TRBD2 (6 bases). Germline assignment: CDR1 LGHNT and CDR2 FRNRAP. Trimming pared 5 bases from V and 6 bases from J, leaving 17 bases between. The CDR3 has 14 amino acids.